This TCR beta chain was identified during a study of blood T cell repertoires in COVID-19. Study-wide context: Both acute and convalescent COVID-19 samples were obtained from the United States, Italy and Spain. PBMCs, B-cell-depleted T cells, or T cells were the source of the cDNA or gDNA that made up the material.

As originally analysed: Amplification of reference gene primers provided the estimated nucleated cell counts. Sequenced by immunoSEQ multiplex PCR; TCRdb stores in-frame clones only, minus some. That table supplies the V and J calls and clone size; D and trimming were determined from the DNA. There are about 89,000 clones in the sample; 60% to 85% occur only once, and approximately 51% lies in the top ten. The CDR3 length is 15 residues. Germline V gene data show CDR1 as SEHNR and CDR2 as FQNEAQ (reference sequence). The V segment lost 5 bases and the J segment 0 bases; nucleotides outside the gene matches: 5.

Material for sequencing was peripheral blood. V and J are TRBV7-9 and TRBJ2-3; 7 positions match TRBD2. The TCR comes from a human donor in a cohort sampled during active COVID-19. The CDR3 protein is CASSTGLSSTDTQYF. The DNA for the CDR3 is TGTGCCAGCAGCACGGGACTATCAAGCACAGATACGCAGTATTTT.